This is a list of T cell receptor beta chains from one sample in a study of cytomegalovirus exposure and HLA in healthy donors. Assay used: immunoSEQ multiplex PCR; TCRdb lists only in-frame clones, some missing. The sample shows approximately 150,000 clones, about 75% of them seen only once. Sample: PBMCs. These receptors were collected from a man aged 18 to 29 in good health and CMV-seropositive. Both conserved end residues are part of each CDR3. A D gene is named only where the DNA matches it firmly. Expanded clones are given a class, and other clones once, few, many or no size at all.

d_gene	v_gene	abundance	j_gene	len	CDR3nt	CDR3aa
-	TRBV28	few	TRBJ1-2	13	TGTGCCAGCAGTTTGACAGATGCGTATGGCTACACCTTC	CASSLTDAYGYTF
-	TRBV7-9	-	TRBJ2-3	12	TGTGCCAGCAGCTTAGGAGCAGATACGCAGTATTTT	CASSLGADTQYF
-	TRBV7-7	-	TRBJ1-1	14	TGTGCTAGCAGCACGCGTAGGGGCGGCACTGAAGCTTTCTTT	CASSTRRGGTEAFF
TRBD1	TRBV13	once	TRBJ1-5	15	TGTGCCAGCAGTAACAGGGGGCTTGGCAATCAGCCCCAGCATTTT	CASSNRGLGNQPQHF
-	TRBV19	-	TRBJ2-7	13	TGTGCCAGTAGTCCAGGAACTTCCTACGAGCAGTACTTC	CASSPGTSYEQYF
-	TRBV4-1	few	TRBJ2-1	15	TGCGCCAGCAGCAGGCCTTTGGCGGGACGGAATGAGCAGTTCTTC	CASSRPLAGRNEQFF
TRBD1	TRBV7-9	few	TRBJ1-4	14	TGTGCCAGCAGCGGGACAGGGGGCGGTGAAAAACTGTTTTTT	CASSGTGGGEKLFF
-	TRBV30	few	TRBJ1-4	15	TGTGCCGGGAAACAAGCGGGGGGACGTAATGAAAAACTGTTTTTT	CAGKQAGGRNEKLFF
-	TRBV6-6	-	TRBJ2-3	15	TGTGCCAGCAGTTACTCGTCAGGGAGGACAGATACGCAGTATTTT	CASSYSSGRTDTQYF
-	TRBV30	-	TRBJ1-1	15	TGTGCCTGCACCGGGTCTTCCCTCATGAACACTGAAGCTTTCTTT	CACTGSSLMNTEAFF
-	TRBV29-1	-	TRBJ2-2	13	TGCAGCGTTGTATTGGGCAACACCGGGGAGCTGTTTTTT	CSVVLGNTGELFF
-	TRBV29-1	few	TRBJ1-2	12	TGCAGCGTTGACGGAGGTTGGTCTGGCTACACCTTC	CSVDGGWSGYTF
TRBD1	TRBV7-9	-	TRBJ2-5	14	TGTGCCAGCAGCTGGGACAGGGGAATCGAGACCCAGTACTTC	CASSWDRGIETQYF
TRBD1	TRBV18	once	TRBJ2-7	15	TGTGCCAGCTCACCGGGACAGGGGATCTCTTCCGAGCAGTACTTC	CASSPGQGISSEQYF
TRBD2	TRBV7-2	-	TRBJ2-3	18	TGTGCCAGCAGCTTCGGCGGGACTAGCGCTCCAGGTGCAGATACGCAGTATTTT	CASSFGGTSAPGADTQYF
-	TRBV28	-	TRBJ1-2	13	TGTGCCAGCAGTGTCAGGGCCTCTATTGACTACACCTTC	CASSVRASIDYTF
TRBD1	TRBV5-5	-	TRBJ1-1	18	TGTGCCAGCACCCTCCGGACAGGGAGACTTTCAGATCGTACTGAAGCTTTCTTT	CASTLRTGRLSDRTEAFF
-	TRBV27	-	TRBJ2-1	13	TGTGCCAGCAGTTTAAGAGGAGACAATGAGCAGTTCTTC	CASSLRGDNEQFF
TRBD2	TRBV9	-	TRBJ2-3	18	TGTGCCAGCAGCAACTCCACTAGCGGGAGGCGGATAACAGATACGCAGTATTTT	CASSNSTSGRRITDTQYF
TRBD1	TRBV29-1	-	TRBJ1-1	13	TGCAGCGTGGTGACAGGGGTGAACACTGAAGCTTTCTTT	CSVVTGVNTEAFF
-	TRBV5-8	-	TRBJ1-5	14	TGTGCCAGCAGCTTGGGTTGGGGAGGACAGCCCCAGCATTTT	CASSLGWGGQPQHF
TRBD2	TRBV19	few	TRBJ2-7	16	TGTGCCAGTAGCGGACGTAGCGGGAGGGAGTCCTACGAGCAGTACTTC	CASSGRSGRESYEQYF
-	TRBV5-4	once	TRBJ2-5	17	TGTGCCAGCAGCTTGGGTACTCGTGTGCCGGTTCAAGAGACCCAGTACTTC	CASSLGTRVPVQETQYF
-	TRBV5-1	-	TRBJ2-5	14	TGCGCCAGCAGCACCCGGGACGGGGGAGAGACCCAGTACTTC	CASSTRDGGETQYF
TRBD2	TRBV2	-	TRBJ2-1	18	TGTGCCAGCAGCAAAAGCGTAGCGGGATACCGCTCCTACAATGAGCAGTTCTTC	CASSKSVAGYRSYNEQFF
TRBD1	TRBV2	-	TRBJ1-1	12	TGTGCCAGTAAGAGGGACAGACTTGAAGCTTTCTTT	CASKRDRLEAFF
-	TRBV7-6	once	TRBJ1-4	12	TGTGCCAGCAGCTTAGACCGGGAAAAACTGTTTTTT	CASSLDREKLFF
TRBD1	TRBV11-2	-	TRBJ2-1	14	TGTGCCAGCGGGGGACAGGGGTTATTAAATGAGCAGTTCTTC	CASGGQGLLNEQFF
TRBD1	TRBV18	-	TRBJ2-7	17	TGTGCCAGCTCACCACAACCCCGCGGACAGGGGGGGTACGAGCAGTACTTC	CASSPQPRGQGGYEQYF
TRBD2	TRBV27	once	TRBJ2-3	15	TGTGCCAGCAGTTTATCTGGCGGGAGGCCAGATACGCAGTATTTT	CASSLSGGRPDTQYF
-	TRBV4-2	-	TRBJ1-3	17	TGTGCCAGCAGCCAAGATATATACCGCGCCTCTGGAAACACCATATATTTT	CASSQDIYRASGNTIYF
-	TRBV5-1	-	TRBJ2-1	14	TGCGCCAGCAGCATCGACTCGCCCAGACGTGAGCAGTTCTTC	CASSIDSPRREQFF
-	TRBV5-1	-	TRBJ1-1	15	TGCGCCAGCAGCTTCTATGAGGGGGAGAACACTGAAGCTTTCTTT	CASSFYEGENTEAFF
TRBD1	TRBV28	-	TRBJ2-1	15	TGTGCCAGCAGACCGCAGGGGGCGCTCTACAATGAGCAGTTCTTC	CASRPQGALYNEQFF
TRBD1	TRBV7-2	-	TRBJ2-3	14	TGTGCCAGCAGCTATCAGGGGGCGGCAGATACGCAGTATTTT	CASSYQGAADTQYF
TRBD1	TRBV5-4	-	TRBJ1-4	16	TGTGCCAGCAGCTTGAACAGGGGGATGGATTTTGAAAAACTGTTTTTT	CASSLNRGMDFEKLFF
-	TRBV27	-	TRBJ1-1	14	TGTGCCAACAGTTTATCTCGGGTCAACACTGAAGCTTTCTTT	CANSLSRVNTEAFF
-	TRBV10-3	-	TRBJ2-3	23	TGTGCCATCAGTGAGTCGAATACCGTGGGACACCCGACGAGCCCAAGCAGCACAGATACGCAGTATTTT	CAISESNTVGHPTSPSSTDTQYF
TRBD1	TRBV28	-	TRBJ2-4	14	TGTGCCAGCAGTTTAGGTACAGGGGGGAACATTCAGTACTTC	CASSLGTGGNIQYF
-	TRBV7-9	-	TRBJ1-1	16	TGTGCCAGCAGCTCGACACCTGGCTTCCCGAACACTGAAGCTTTCTTT	CASSSTPGFPNTEAFF
-	TRBV5-1	few	TRBJ2-5	16	TGCGCCAGCAGCTTGGGTCAGGATAGCGACGGAGAGACCCAGTACTTC	CASSLGQDSDGETQYF
-	TRBV6-1	-	TRBJ1-2	16	TGTGCCAGCAGTGACCCCTACCAGGGGTTAGACTATGGCTACACCTTC	CASSDPYQGLDYGYTF
TRBD2	TRBV27	-	TRBJ2-3	15	TGTGCCAGCAGTTTGGCTAGCGGTCGCACAGATACGCAGTATTTT	CASSLASGRTDTQYF
TRBD2	TRBV29-1	-	TRBJ2-1	19	TGCAGCGTTGTTCTAGGACTAGCGGGAGATACCGGCTCCTACAATGAGCAGTTCTTC	CSVVLGLAGDTGSYNEQFF
TRBD1	TRBV7-3	once	TRBJ1-3	15	TGTGCCAGCAGGCGGGGACAGGCGTTTAAAAACACCATATATTTT	CASRRGQAFKNTIYF
TRBD1	TRBV5-4	-	TRBJ2-1	14	TGTGCCAGCAGCCCAGGGACAGGGACCAATGAGCAGTTCTTC	CASSPGTGTNEQFF